This T cell receptor beta chain was observed in a study of cytomegalovirus exposure and HLA in healthy donors. Overall study: An analysis done earlier identified more than 90 million unique TCR beta sequences from about 180 million T cells. Whole-study findings and limits: Researchers reportedly found TCR beta sequences accurately predicted most subjects' HLA-A and HLA-B alleles. Relative to equally common others, HLA-associated TCR beta chains showed greater clonal expansion in a later analysis. The analysis excluded some indistinguishable V segments, including TRBV6-2 and TRBV6-3.

Regarding this clone: Its antigen is unknown.

The CDR3 has 15 amino acids. Germline CDR1 and CDR2: LGHNA and YSLEER. Trimming took 5 bases from V and 5 from J, leaving 18 bases between them. It was with 60 Vbeta and 13 Jbeta primers that the PCR ran. Sequencing used immunoSEQ multiplex PCR; TCRdb keeps in-frame clones, though not all of them. In the table there are 65,000 to 75,000 clones, almost 70% of which are singletons. Sample: PBMCs. The source is a man in his forties in good health and CMV-seropositive. The chain is built from TRBV4-3 and TRBJ2-5; possible D gene TRBD1, 6 bases. The CDR3 here is CASSNTPSGAETQYF. CDR3 nucleotide sequence: TGCGCCAGCAGCAATACACCCTCAGGGGCGGAGACCCAGTACTTC.